The rows below give T cell receptor beta chains drawn from one sample of a study of T cells in Graves' hyperthyroidism and ophthalmopathy. TCRdb re-analysed the multiplex PCR reads in MiXCR, keeping a single row per CDR3 protein. The table shows under 650,000 distinct CDR3 sequences, with around 15% occurring only once. Material: blood. Receptors originate from a woman in her twenties or thirties with Graves' hyperthyroidism. Both conserved end residues are part of each CDR3. Each record gives: clone size, D gene, V gene, J gene, CDR3 DNA, CDR3 protein. The D gene is left open where the match is weak. A row's size may be missing; if present it is once, few, many or a size class.

many	-	TRBV18	TRBJ1-1	TGTGCCAGCTCACCTGGACAGACACCTGAAGCTTTCTTT	CASSPGQTPEAFF
-	TRBD1	TRBV29-1	TRBJ1-1	TGCAGCGCGGGACAGGGGGACACTGAAGCTTTCTTT	CSAGQGDTEAFF
many	TRBD1	TRBV5-4	TRBJ2-7	TGTGCCAGCAGCGGGACGGACAGGGGCTACGAGCAGTACTTC	CASSGTDRGYEQYF
few	TRBD1	TRBV19	TRBJ1-2	TGTGCCAGTAGTATATCAACAGGGGAAGGCTACACCTTC	CASSISTGEGYTF
-	TRBD1	TRBV6-9	TRBJ1-2	TGTGCCAGCAGTTACCAGGGGGCGGCTGGCTGCACCTTC	CASSYQGAAGCTF
many	TRBD2	TRBV6-1	TRBJ2-1	TGTGCCAGCAGTGCCCTAGCGGGAGAGTACTACAATGAGCAGTTCTTC	CASSALAGEYYNEQFF
many	TRBD1	TRBV11-3	TRBJ2-7	TGTGCCAGCGGCCTCGGGACAGGGACCTACGAGCAGTACTTC	CASGLGTGTYEQYF
-	-	TRBV6-1	TRBJ2-7	TGTGCCAGCAGACAAACTAGCACCTACGAGCAGTACTTC	CASRQTSTYEQYF
few	-	TRBV19	TRBJ1-5	TGTGCCAGTAGTAATACAAATCGGGGGGGACAGCCCCAGCATTTT	CASSNTNRGGQPQHF
many	TRBD1	TRBV2	TRBJ1-4	TGTGCCAGCGGAGCCGGGACAGGGGATGAAAAACTGTTTTTT	CASGAGTGDEKLFF
many	-	TRBV7-8	TRBJ2-1	TGTGCCAGCAGCTTAACAGATTTCTCCTACAATGAGCAGTTCTTC	CASSLTDFSYNEQFF
many	-	TRBV13	TRBJ1-1	TGTGCCAGCAGCCCCCCGGGCGCGGGGGCTTTCTTT	CASSPPGAGAFF
many	-	TRBV6-6	TRBJ1-1	TGTGCCAGCAGTTACTCTCCAGGGCTCATGAACACTGAAGCTTTCTTT	CASSYSPGLMNTEAFF
many	-	TRBV29-1	TRBJ1-1	TGCAGCGTTGAGTGGGGAAGCGACACTGAAGCTTTCTTT	CSVEWGSDTEAFF
many	-	TRBV12-3/TRBV12-4	TRBJ2-7	TGTGCCAGCAGCTTATCGGCCGGCCATTCCTACGAGCAGTACTTC	CASSLSAGHSYEQYF
few	-	TRBV13	TRBJ2-7	TGTGCCAGCAGCTTAGATCTAGCCTCCTACGAGCAGTACTTC	CASSLDLASYEQYF
few	-	TRBV12-3/TRBV12-4	TRBJ1-2	TGTGCCAGCAGTTTATTGTGGGGCTATGGCTACACCTTC	CASSLLWGYGYTF
-	-	TRBV11-3	TRBJ1-6	TGTGCCAGCAGCCAGATGGAACAGAGGAACTCACCCCTCCACTTT	CASSQMEQRNSPLHF
-	-	TRBV25-1	TRBJ1-2	TGTGCCAGCAGTGAAGGAGGGGCCGATGGCTACACCTTC	CASSEGGADGYTF
many	-	TRBV13	TRBJ2-1	TGTGCCAGCAGCCTACTCTTAGTGTCCGGTGAGCAGTTCTTC	CASSLLLVSGEQFF
many	-	TRBV28	TRBJ2-1	TGTGCCAGCAGTTTATTCGGGCACAATGAGCAGTTCTTC	CASSLFGHNEQFF
many	-	TRBV7-2	TRBJ1-5	TGTGCCAGCAGCTTAGTCTTTGAGGGCAATCAGCCCCAGCATTTT	CASSLVFEGNQPQHF
many	-	TRBV6-2/TRBV6-3	TRBJ1-1	TGTGCCAGCAGCCCCCAAGGTACAGGGATGACTGAAGCTTTCTTT	CASSPQGTGMTEAFF
few	-	TRBV11-2	TRBJ2-2	TGTGCCAGCAGCTTATGGGCATACGGACAGAGCACCGGGGAGCTGTTTTTT	CASSLWAYGQSTGELFF
many	-	TRBV12-3/TRBV12-4	TRBJ1-2	TGTGCCAGCAGTTTAGGCCGGCTTAACTATGGCTACACCTTC	CASSLGRLNYGYTF
-	-	TRBV20-1	TRBJ2-7	TGCAGTGCTAGATCCCTTACCTACGAGCAGTACTTC	CSARSLTYEQYF
many	-	TRBV12-3/TRBV12-4	TRBJ1-2	TGTGCCAGCAGGCAGTGGGGCGCTTATGGCTACACCTTC	CASRQWGAYGYTF
-	-	TRBV28	TRBJ1-5	TGTGCCAGCAGGATGGGGGGAGGCCAGCCCCAGCATTTT	CASRMGGGQPQHF
few	TRBD1	TRBV18	TRBJ2-7	TGTGCCAGCTCACCTGGGACAGGGGATTCCTACGAGCAGTACTTC	CASSPGTGDSYEQYF
-	TRBD1	TRBV4-3	TRBJ1-1	TGCGCCAGCAGCCAAGATACAGGGGACTCTGAAGCTTTCTTT	CASSQDTGDSEAFF
-	TRBD1	TRBV7-9	TRBJ1-2	TGTGCCAGCAGCTTAGCGGGGCACAGGGGGCGCGACTATGGCTACACCTTC	CASSLAGHRGRDYGYTF
many	TRBD1	TRBV28	TRBJ2-1	TGTGCCAGCAGTTTCGGGACAGGGACCCCCTACAATGAGCAGTTCTTC	CASSFGTGTPYNEQFF
-	-	TRBV11-3	TRBJ1-2	TGTGCCAGCAGCTTAGGGACTGGCTACACCTTC	CASSLGTGYTF
many	-	TRBV7-2	TRBJ1-2	TGTGCCAGCAGCGAAACGGGGGGAAGGGGTGGCTACACCTTC	CASSETGGRGGYTF
many	-	TRBV12-3/TRBV12-4	TRBJ2-5	TGTGCCAGCAGGTTAACGGGCTACCAAGAGACCCAGTACTTC	CASRLTGYQETQYF
-	-	TRBV11-1	TRBJ2-7	TGTGCCAGCAGCTTGGGGGCAGGGGTTAGCGAGCAGTACTTC	CASSLGAGVSEQYF
-	-	TRBV18	TRBJ1-2	TGTGCCAGCTCACCACAGGGGACCTACACCTTC	CASSPQGTYTF
-	-	TRBV11-3	TRBJ1-3	TGTGCCAGCAGCTGGGACACAGGATTTACTGGAAACACCATATATTTT	CASSWDTGFTGNTIYF
many	-	TRBV29-1	TRBJ1-1	TGCAGCGTTCGGACGGTGAACACTGAAGCTTTCTTT	CSVRTVNTEAFF
-	-	TRBV7-9	TRBJ2-7	TGCGCCAGCAGCCAACAGGGTGGCAACGGGAGAGGCGAGCAGTACTTC	CASSQQGGNGRGEQYF
-	-	TRBV19	TRBJ1-1	TGTGCCACCACCTTACCCTCAGGGGCCGGTGGAGCTTTCTTT	CATTLPSGAGGAFF
few	-	TRBV2	TRBJ1-5	TGTGCCAGCAGACGACAGTCCCAATACACCAGCAATCAGCCCCAGCATTTT	CASRRQSQYTSNQPQHF
-	TRBD1	TRBV20-1	TRBJ2-3	TGCAGTGCTAGAGATCCTTCAGGGGGCTATACAGATACGCAGTATTTT	CSARDPSGGYTDTQYF
few	TRBD1	TRBV19	TRBJ2-6	TGTGCCAGTAGTATTTGGGACAGCTCTGGGGCCAACGTCCTGACTTTC	CASSIWDSSGANVLTF
few	TRBD1	TRBV5-1	TRBJ1-1	TGCGCCAGTCGACAGGGCTTGGGGAGCACTGAAGCTTTCTTT	CASRQGLGSTEAFF
many	TRBD2	TRBV20-1	TRBJ2-3	TGCAGTGCTAGAAAGCGGGAGTCTCTGTATACGCAGTATTTT	CSARKRESLYTQYF